The 3 T cell receptor beta chains reported below all come from one sample, sequenced in a study of CD8+ T cells in alopecia areata. RNA, once extracted, was reverse transcribed into cDNA for use as the sequencing template. Libraries were prepared by immunoSEQ multiplex PCR; TCRdb keeps only in-frame clonotypes and omits some of them. The table has 100,000 to 150,000 clones, around 50% seen once. The sample consisted of NKG2D-low CD8+ T cells sorted from blood. These receptors were obtained from a human donor with alopecia areata.

The CDR3 region is CSVLGLAGTPFEQYF. CDR3 bases: TGCAGCGTTCTCGGACTAGCGGGGACCCCCTTTGAGCAGTACTTC. The genes are TRBV29-1 and TRBJ2-7, with 12 nucleotides matching TRBD2. This CDR3 contains 15 residues. V lost 5 bases, J lost 7 bases, and 12 bases stayed unmatched. From germline, CDR1 is SQVTM and CDR2 ANQGSEA.

The chain carries TRBV27 and TRBJ2-6; D is possibly TRBD1 (5 bases). Germline V lookup: CDR1 MNHEY, CDR2 SMNVEV (reference sequence). The CDR3 has 15 amino acids. The germline V and J ends were trimmed by 6 bases and 0 bases, with 9 bases remaining between them. The CDR3 bases are TGTGCCAGCAGCGGCAGGGTCTCTGGGGCCAACGTCCTGACTTTC. Residues: CASSGRVSGANVLTF.

This CDR3 reads CSARLTEYNEQFF. The CDR3 DNA sequence: TGCAGCGCTCGGCTGACAGAGTACAATGAGCAGTTCTTC. The chain is built from TRBV29-1 and TRBJ2-1; tentative D call: TRBD1 (5 bases). Germline V gene data show CDR1 as SQVTM and CDR2 as ANQGSEA. V was trimmed by 7 bases and J by 4 bases, leaving 14 bases between them. This CDR3 comprises 13 residues.